The 17 T cell receptor beta chains given below trace back to one sample, sequenced in a study of cytomegalovirus exposure and HLA in healthy donors. PCR primers comprised 60 Vbeta and 13 Jbeta primers. Sequencing was performed with immunoSEQ multiplex PCR; in TCRdb, only in-frame clones are kept and a portion is missing. The data show 55,000 to 70,000 clones, 80% seen once. Specimen: PBMCs. These receptors all stem from a middle-aged woman in good health and CMV-seronegative.

In the case of this clone: This same CDR3 is encoded by further DNA sequences in the sample. The chain employs TRBV5-1 and TRBJ1-2, with 11 bases aligning to TRBD1. Germline CDR1 reads SGHRS; CDR2 reads YFSETQ. With V trimmed by 4 bases and J by 5 bases, 7 bases remained unmatched. The CDR3 is 15 amino acids. The CDR3 region is CASSLGQGASYGYTF. The CDR3 DNA sequence: TGCGCCAGCAGCCTTGGACAGGGGGCCAGTTATGGCTACACCTTC.

The chain couples TRBV7-9 to TRBJ2-3; the match to TRBD2 covers 12 bases. The V segment lost 5 bases and the J segment 4 bases; nucleotides outside the gene matches: 13. Germline-derived CDR1 and CDR2 are SEHNR and FQNEAQ (reference sequence). The CDR3 length is 18 residues. The CDR3 DNA reads TGTGCCAGCAGCCACATCGAGACTAGCGGGAGCCTGGCAGATACGCAGTATTTT. It specifies CASSHIETSGSLADTQYF.

The chain has TRBV6-1 and TRBJ2-3; TRBD1 matches 8 bases. From germline, CDR1 is MNHNS and CDR2 SASEGT. The CDR3 totals 14 residues. V was pared by 6 bases and J by 5 bases, with 7 bases of the junction left unmatched. CDR3 region: CASRKGGTGDTQYF. Written as DNA, the CDR3 is TGTGCCAGCAGAAAGGGCGGGACAGGAGATACGCAGTATTTT.

This chain links TRBV2 with TRBJ2-7; 15 bases match TRBD2. CDR1 and CDR2 (germline): SNHLY, FYNNEI. The CDR3 has 16 amino acids. J gave up 4 bases and V 3 bases, and 4 bases lay outside the gene matches. The CDR3 reads CASSDGLAGGPYEQYF. CDR3 nucleotide sequence: TGTGCCAGCAGTGACGGACTAGCGGGAGGGCCATACGAGCAGTACTTC.

The chain couples TRBV5-4 to TRBJ2-5; D perhaps matches TRBD1 (5 bases). V lost 0 bases and J 0 bases, leaving 9 bases between the germline ends. This CDR3 spans 15 amino acids. Germline CDR1 is SGHNT and CDR2 is YYREEE (reference sequence). This CDR3 is CASSLERQYQETQYF. DNA of the CDR3: TGTGCCAGCAGCTTGGAAAGACAGTACCAAGAGACCCAGTACTTC.

The V call is TRBV6-5, the J call TRBJ2-7; D is unclear. Germline CDR1 reads MNHEY; CDR2 reads SVGAGI. The CDR3 covers 15 residues. Trimming cost V 0 bases and J 0 bases, with 9 bases left between them. The CDR3 DNA reads as TGTGCCAGCAGTTACTCCGCAGTTGCCTCCTACGAGCAGTACTTC. This gives the protein CASSYSAVASYEQYF.

This clone was observed a handful of times. The chain employs TRBV27 and TRBJ2-3; TRBD1 is a possible D gene (6 bases). The CDR3 sequence is 14 residues long. CDR1 and CDR2 (germline): MNHEY, SMNVEV (reference sequence). Trimming cost V 5 bases and J 1 base, with 10 bases left between them. The CDR3: CASSMTGRTDTQYF. CDR3 sequence (DNA): TGTGCCAGCAGTATGACAGGACGCACAGATACGCAGTATTTT.

Only a few counts were recorded for this clone. This chain uses TRBV7-6 with TRBJ2-5, with D maybe TRBD2 (5 bases). The V gene's germline CDR1 is SGHVS and CDR2 FNYEAQ. The CDR3 spans 15 residues. V was shortened by 5 bases and J by 2 bases, with 15 bases between the two germline ends. Here the CDR3 reads CASSPSGISQETQYF. The CDR3 DNA reads TGTGCCAGCAGCCCCAGCGGCATCAGTCAAGAGACCCAGTACTTC.

The V call is TRBV2, the J call TRBJ2-3; D gene ambiguous. Germline V CDR1 and CDR2: SNHLY, FYNNEI. V lost 8 bases, J lost 6 bases, and 9 bases lay in between. The CDR3 totals 11 residues. The CDR3 nucleotides read TGTGCCAGCGATATTGAGGATACGCAGTATTTT. Encoded protein: CASDIEDTQYF. Together with reference TRBV2 and TRBJ2-3, the CDR3 gives the full variable domain: EPEVTQTPSHQVTQMGQEVILRCVPISNHLYFYWYRQILGQKVEFLVSFYNNEISEKSEIFDDQFSVERPDGSNFTLKIRSTKLEDSAMYFCASDIEDTQYFGPGTRLTVL.

CDR3 DNA sequence: TGTGCCAGCAGGCGTTCCGGGACAAGTAACTATGGCTACACCTTC. It codes for CASRRSGTSNYGYTF. The chain couples TRBV28 to TRBJ1-2; D may be TRBD1 (6 bases). This CDR3 contains 15 residues. Trimming pared 6 bases from V and 1 base from J, leaving 15 bases between. Germline CDR1 MDHEN, CDR2 SYDVKM.

V and J are TRBV19 and TRBJ1-2, with 8 bases fitting TRBD1. CDR3 length: 15 amino acids. With V trimmed by 2 bases and J by 7 bases, 9 bases remained unmatched. Germline V lookup: CDR1 LNHDA, CDR2 SQIVND (reference sequence). CDR3 sequence: CASSIKGAGGLGYTF. The CDR3, as DNA: TGTGCCAGTAGTATAAAAGGCGCAGGGGGCCTTGGCTACACCTTC.

In nucleotides, the CDR3 is TGTGCCAGCTCACAACTTTTGACCCCGGGACAGGGAGCAGATACGCAGTATTTT. As protein: CASSQLLTPGQGADTQYF. The gene calls are TRBV18 and TRBJ2-3; 9 bases line up with TRBD1. The germline V gene encodes CDR1 KGHSH and CDR2 LQKENI. The ends lost 4 bases at V and 4 bases at J; junction bases unmatched: 15. This CDR3 comprises 18 residues.

This chain links TRBV29-1 with TRBJ2-3, with TRBD2 identical over 7 bases. V dropped 0 bases and J dropped 7; count of bases not matched to a gene: 7. The CDR3 totals 14 residues. Germline V gene sequence: CDR1 SQVTM, CDR2 ANQGSEA. The CDR3 is CSVEEGGSKNTQYF. The CDR3 nucleotides read TGCAGCGTTGAAGAGGGCGGGAGTAAGAATACGCAGTATTTT.

The chain employs TRBV5-5 and TRBJ2-1; TRBD2 agrees at 9 bases. V lost 0 bases, J lost 1 base, and 5 bases stayed unmatched. The CDR3 consists of 17 residues. Per germline, CDR1 SGHKS and CDR2 YYEKEE (reference sequence). CDR3 in amino acids: CASSLVSSGISYNEQFF. DNA of the CDR3: TGTGCCAGCAGCTTGGTTTCTAGCGGGATTTCCTACAATGAGCAGTTCTTC.

V gene TRBV29-1 combines with J gene TRBJ2-7; 12 bases are shared with TRBD2. V lost 6 bases to trimming and J lost 3 bases; unmatched junction nucleotides: 6. The CDR3 contains 14 residues. CDR1 SQVTM and CDR2 ANQGSEA come from the germline V gene. The CDR3, as DNA: TGCAGCGTCCGACTAGCGGGAGCTCTCTACGAGCAGTACTTC. Residues: CSVRLAGALYEQYF.

The chain carries TRBV18 and TRBJ2-2; possibly TRBD2 for D (6 bases). Germline CDR1 is KGHSH and CDR2 is LQKENI. The CDR3 extends over 16 amino acids. V was clipped by 0 bases and J by 4 bases, with 12 bases between them. As DNA, the CDR3 is TGTGCCAGCTCACCACCATCTAGCGACCCCACCGGGGAGCTGTTTTTT. Amino acids: CASSPPSSDPTGELFF.

This clone was counted only a few times. The rearrangement joins TRBV5-1 to TRBJ1-1, with D maybe TRBD1 (5 bases). CDR3 length equals 14 residues. Trimming pared 0 bases from V and 4 bases from J, leaving 10 bases between. CDR1 is SGHRS, CDR2 YFSETQ, per germline. This CDR3 is CASSLEGRGTEAFF. The CDR3 nucleotides read TGCGCCAGCAGCTTGGAAGGTAGGGGCACTGAAGCTTTCTTT.